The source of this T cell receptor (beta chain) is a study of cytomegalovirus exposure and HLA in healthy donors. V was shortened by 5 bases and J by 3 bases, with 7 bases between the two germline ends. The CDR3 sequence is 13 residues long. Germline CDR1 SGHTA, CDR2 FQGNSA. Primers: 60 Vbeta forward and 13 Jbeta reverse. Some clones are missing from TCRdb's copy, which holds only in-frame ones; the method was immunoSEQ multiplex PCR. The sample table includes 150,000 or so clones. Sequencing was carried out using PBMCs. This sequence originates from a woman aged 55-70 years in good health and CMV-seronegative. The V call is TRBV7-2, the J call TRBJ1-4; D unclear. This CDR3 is CASSLPPNEKLFF. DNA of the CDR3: TGTGCCAGCAGCCTTCCCCCTAATGAAAAACTGTTTTTT.